This T cell receptor beta chain was sequenced during a study of cytomegalovirus exposure and HLA in healthy donors. Study-level points and caveats: For most TCR beta V segments, an earlier analysis put the productive rate at about 90% or about 30% of the time. In a later analysis, productive TCRs from donors in an Asian-associated ancestry cluster reportedly carried fewer N-insertions than the cohort mean. Sequencing depth across donors, presence/absence analyses assumed, was roughly uniform.

PCR employed 60 Vbeta and 13 Jbeta primers. Measured with immunoSEQ multiplex PCR; TCRdb has only the in-frame clones, and not every one. The top ten hold 4.1% of the sample, which has about 100,000 clones, 76% seen once. This CDR3 spans 14 amino acids. Deletions cut 2 bases from V and 10 bases from J, with 12 bases between. CDR1 is SNHLY, CDR2 FYNNEI, per germline. In regard to this clone: Its antigen is not identified.

The clonotype comes from a man between 40 and 49 years old in good health and CMV-seronegative. Sequencing used PBMCs. The chain uses TRBV2 and TRBJ1-6; D is perhaps TRBD1 (6 bases). The CDR3 DNA sequence: TGTGCCAGCAGTGAACTGGGGGCGAACTCACCCCTCCACTTT. It encodes CASSELGANSPLHF.